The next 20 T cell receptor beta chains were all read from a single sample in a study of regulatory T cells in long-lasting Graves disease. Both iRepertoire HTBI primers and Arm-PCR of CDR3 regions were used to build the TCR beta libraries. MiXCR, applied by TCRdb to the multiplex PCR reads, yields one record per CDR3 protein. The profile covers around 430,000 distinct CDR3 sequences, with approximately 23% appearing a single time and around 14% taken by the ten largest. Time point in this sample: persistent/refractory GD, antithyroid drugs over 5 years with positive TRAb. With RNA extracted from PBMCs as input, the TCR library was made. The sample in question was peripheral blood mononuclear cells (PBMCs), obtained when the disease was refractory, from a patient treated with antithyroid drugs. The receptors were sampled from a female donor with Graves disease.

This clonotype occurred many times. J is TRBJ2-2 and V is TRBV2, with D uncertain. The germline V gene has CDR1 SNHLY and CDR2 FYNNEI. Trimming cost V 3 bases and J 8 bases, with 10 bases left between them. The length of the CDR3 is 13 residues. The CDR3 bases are TGTGCCAGCAGTGAGAGGTTCTTGGGGGAGCTGTTTTTT. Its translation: CASSERFLGELFF.

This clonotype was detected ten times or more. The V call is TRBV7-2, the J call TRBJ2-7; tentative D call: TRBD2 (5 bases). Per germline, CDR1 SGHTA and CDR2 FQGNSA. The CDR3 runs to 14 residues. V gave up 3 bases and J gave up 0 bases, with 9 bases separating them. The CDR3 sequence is CASSFAGHSYEQYF. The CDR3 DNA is TGTGCCAGCAGCTTCGCGGGCCACTCCTACGAGCAGTACTTC.

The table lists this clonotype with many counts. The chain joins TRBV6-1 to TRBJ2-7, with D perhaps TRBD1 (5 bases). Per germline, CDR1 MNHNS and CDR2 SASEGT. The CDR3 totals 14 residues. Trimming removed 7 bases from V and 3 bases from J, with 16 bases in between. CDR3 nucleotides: TGTGCCAGCACCTTGCAGGGCGAAATCTACGAGCAGTACTTC. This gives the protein CASTLQGEIYEQYF.

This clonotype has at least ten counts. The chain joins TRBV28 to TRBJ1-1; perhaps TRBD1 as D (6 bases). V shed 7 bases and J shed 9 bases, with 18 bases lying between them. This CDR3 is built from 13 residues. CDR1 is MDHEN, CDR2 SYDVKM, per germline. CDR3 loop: CASILPNGQQAFF. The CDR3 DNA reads TGTGCCAGCATACTACCAAACGGACAGCAAGCTTTCTTT.

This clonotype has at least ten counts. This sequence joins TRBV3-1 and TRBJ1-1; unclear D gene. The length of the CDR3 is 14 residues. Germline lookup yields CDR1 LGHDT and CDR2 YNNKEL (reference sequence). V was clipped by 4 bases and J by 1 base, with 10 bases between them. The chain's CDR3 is CASSLGTWNTEAFF. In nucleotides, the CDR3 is TGTGCCAGCAGCCTAGGCACTTGGAACACTGAAGCTTTCTTT.

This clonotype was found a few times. This chain's CDR3 is CAWGQSTNEKLFF. The DNA of the CDR3 is TGTGCCTGGGGGCAATCAACTAATGAAAAACTGTTTTTT. The chain carries TRBV30 and TRBJ1-4; D not certain. Trimming removed 5 bases at V and 0 bases at J, with 7 bases between. Germline V gene sequence: CDR1 GTSNPN, CDR2 SVGIG (reference sequence). This CDR3 has 13 amino acids.

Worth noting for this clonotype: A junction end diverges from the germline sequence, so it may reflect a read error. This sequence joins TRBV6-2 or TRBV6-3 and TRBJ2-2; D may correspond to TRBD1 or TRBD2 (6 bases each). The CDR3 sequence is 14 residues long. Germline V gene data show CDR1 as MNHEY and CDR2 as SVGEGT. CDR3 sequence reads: CASRGQGGTGELLF. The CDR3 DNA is TGTGCCTCACGGGGGCAGGGCGGGACCGGGGAGCTGCTTTTT.

CDR3 loop: CASSSWGRTANYGYTF. The DNA of the CDR3 is TGTGCCAGCAGTTCGTGGGGACGGACGGCTAACTATGGCTACACCTTC. V and J are TRBV6-9 and TRBJ1-2; TRBD1 is a possible D gene (5 bases). In germline, CDR1 is MNHGY, CDR2 SVAAGI. Trimming removed 4 bases from V and 0 bases from J, with 15 bases in between. The CDR3 loop spans 16 amino acids.

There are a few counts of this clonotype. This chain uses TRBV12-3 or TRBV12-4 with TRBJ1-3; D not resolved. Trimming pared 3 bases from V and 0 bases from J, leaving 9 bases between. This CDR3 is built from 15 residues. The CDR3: CASSFGRLSGNTIYF. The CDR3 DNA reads TGTGCCAGCAGTTTTGGGAGACTCTCTGGAAACACCATATATTTT.

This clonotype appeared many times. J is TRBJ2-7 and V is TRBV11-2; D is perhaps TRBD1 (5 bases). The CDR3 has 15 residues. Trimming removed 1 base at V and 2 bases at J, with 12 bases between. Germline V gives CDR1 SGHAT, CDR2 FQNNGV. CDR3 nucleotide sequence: TGTGCCAGCAGCTTAGTCGGTAAGGGGACCTACGAGCAGTACTTC. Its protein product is CASSLVGKGTYEQYF.

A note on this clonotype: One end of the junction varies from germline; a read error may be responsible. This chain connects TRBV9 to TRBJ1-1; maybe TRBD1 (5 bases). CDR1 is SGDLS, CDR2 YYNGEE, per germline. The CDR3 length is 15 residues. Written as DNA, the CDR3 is TGTGCCGGCAGCGTAGGGGCCCCGTACGGAACTGAAGCTTTCTTT. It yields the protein CAGSVGAPYGTEAFF.

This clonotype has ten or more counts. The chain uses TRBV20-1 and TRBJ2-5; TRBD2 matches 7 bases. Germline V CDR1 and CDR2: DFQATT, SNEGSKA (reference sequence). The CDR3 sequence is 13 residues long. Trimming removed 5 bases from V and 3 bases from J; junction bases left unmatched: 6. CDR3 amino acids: CSAPPLAEETQYF. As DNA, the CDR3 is TGCAGTGCTCCCCCTCTAGCGGAAGAGACCCAGTACTTC.

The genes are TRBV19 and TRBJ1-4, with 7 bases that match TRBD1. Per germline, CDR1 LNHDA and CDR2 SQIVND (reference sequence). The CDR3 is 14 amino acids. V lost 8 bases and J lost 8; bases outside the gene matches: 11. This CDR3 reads CASGFGTASEKLFF. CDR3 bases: TGTGCCAGTGGTTTCGGGACAGCCAGCGAAAAACTGTTTTTT.

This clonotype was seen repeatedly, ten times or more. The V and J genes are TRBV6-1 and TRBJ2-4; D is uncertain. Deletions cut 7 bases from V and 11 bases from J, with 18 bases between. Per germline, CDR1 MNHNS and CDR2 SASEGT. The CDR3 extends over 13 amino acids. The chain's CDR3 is CASIGNPVPFQYF. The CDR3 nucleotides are TGTGCCAGCATTGGGAACCCCGTCCCCTTTCAGTACTTC.

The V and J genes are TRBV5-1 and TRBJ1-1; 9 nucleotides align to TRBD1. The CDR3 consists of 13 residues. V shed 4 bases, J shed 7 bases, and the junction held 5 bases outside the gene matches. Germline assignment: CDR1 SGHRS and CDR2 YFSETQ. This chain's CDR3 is CASSVGQGLEAFF. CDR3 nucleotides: TGCGCCAGCAGCGTTGGACAGGGGCTTGAAGCTTTCTTT.

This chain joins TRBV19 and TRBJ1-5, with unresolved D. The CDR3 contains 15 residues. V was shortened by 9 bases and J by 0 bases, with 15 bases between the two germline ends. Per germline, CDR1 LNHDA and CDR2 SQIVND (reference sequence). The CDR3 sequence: CASQHGVYSNQPQHF. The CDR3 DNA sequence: TGTGCCAGCCAACATGGTGTTTATAGCAATCAGCCCCAGCATTTT.

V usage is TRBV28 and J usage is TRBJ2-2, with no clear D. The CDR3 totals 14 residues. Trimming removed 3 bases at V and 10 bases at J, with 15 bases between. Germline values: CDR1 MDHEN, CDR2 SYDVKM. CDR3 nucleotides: TGTGCCAGCAGTTTCCGGCACGGGTTCGCGGAGCTGTTTTTT. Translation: CASSFRHGFAELFF.

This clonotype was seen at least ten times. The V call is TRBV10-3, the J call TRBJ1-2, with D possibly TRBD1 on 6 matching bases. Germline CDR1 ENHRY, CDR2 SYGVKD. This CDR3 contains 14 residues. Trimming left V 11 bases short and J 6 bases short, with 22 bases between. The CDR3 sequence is CASQSRTDYDGYTF. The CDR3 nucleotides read TGTGCCTCACAAAGTAGGACAGATTACGATGGCTACACCTTC.

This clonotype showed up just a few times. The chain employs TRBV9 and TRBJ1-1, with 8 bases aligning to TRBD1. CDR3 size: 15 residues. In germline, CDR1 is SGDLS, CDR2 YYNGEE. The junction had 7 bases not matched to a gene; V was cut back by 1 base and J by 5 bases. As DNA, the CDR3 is TGTGCCAGCAGCGTATTCGGACAGGGTGATACTGAAGCTTTCTTT. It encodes CASSVFGQGDTEAFF.

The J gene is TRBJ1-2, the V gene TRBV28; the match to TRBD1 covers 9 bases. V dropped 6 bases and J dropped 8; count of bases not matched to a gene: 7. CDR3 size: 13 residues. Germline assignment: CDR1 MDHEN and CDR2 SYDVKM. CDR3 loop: CASSTGTGPGYTF. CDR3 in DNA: TGTGCCAGCAGCACCGGGACAGGGCCCGGCTACACCTTC.